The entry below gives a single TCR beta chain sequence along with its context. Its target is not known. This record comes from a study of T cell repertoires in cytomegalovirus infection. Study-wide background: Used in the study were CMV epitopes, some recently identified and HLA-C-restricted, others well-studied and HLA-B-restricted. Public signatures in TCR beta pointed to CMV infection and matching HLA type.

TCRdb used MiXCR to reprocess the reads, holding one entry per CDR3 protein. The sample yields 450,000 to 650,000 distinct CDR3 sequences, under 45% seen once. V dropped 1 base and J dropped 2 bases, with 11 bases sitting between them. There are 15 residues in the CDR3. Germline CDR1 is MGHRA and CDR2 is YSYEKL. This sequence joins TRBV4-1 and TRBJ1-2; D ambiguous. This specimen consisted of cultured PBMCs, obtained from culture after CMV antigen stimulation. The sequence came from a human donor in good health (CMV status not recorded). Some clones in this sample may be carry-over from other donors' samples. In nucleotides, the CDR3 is TGCGCCAGCAGCCAAGGCCCTGTCCGGAACTATGGCTACACCTTC. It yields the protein CASSQGPVRNYGYTF.